These T cell receptor beta chains were read from a single sample in a study of CXCR3-negative and CXCR3-positive naive CD8 T cells. TCRdb reprocessed the 5' RACE reads, with one entry per CDR3 protein and no DNA. In total, the table holds over 100,000 distinct CDR3 sequences. Sequenced input: naive CXCR3- CD8+ T cells from blood. These receptors all come from a human donor in good health. Some clones in this sample may be carry-over from other donors' samples. CDR3s include the opening cysteine and the closing phenylalanine or tryptophan. Each record gives: J gene, V gene, CDR3 protein.

J: TRBJ2-2
V: TRBV6-2/TRBV6-3
CDR3: CASSYSIQDEKTGELFF

J: TRBJ2-1
V: TRBV3-1
CDR3: CASSQDPYRQEYNEQFF

J: TRBJ2-3
V: TRBV21-1
CDR3: CASSEAQDRVTDTQYF

J: TRBJ2-5
V: TRBV7-9
CDR3: CASSPPRASGDQETQYF

J: TRBJ2-2
V: TRBV6-5
CDR3: CASSWGTTGELFF

J: TRBJ2-3
V: TRBV15
CDR3: CATRPGGFSTDTQYF

J: TRBJ2-7
V: TRBV25-1
CDR3: CASTCIPTCLLDSSYEQYF

J: TRBJ2-2
V: TRBV29-1
CDR3: CSAVTGAGELFF

J: TRBJ1-1
V: TRBV5-5
CDR3: CASSWGSAEAFF

J: TRBJ2-5
V: TRBV7-7
CDR3: CASSSQLGGTSQETQYF

J: TRBJ1-5
V: TRBV12-3/TRBV12-4
CDR3: CASSLWSGAGEPQHF

J: TRBJ2-1
V: TRBV20-1
CDR3: CSAGLSETFYNEQFF

J: TRBJ2-2
V: TRBV28
CDR3: CASSPNRAGELFF

J: TRBJ2-7
V: TRBV27
CDR3: CASSLTPIYEQYF

J: TRBJ2-5
V: TRBV6-6
CDR3: CASQVGMGETQYF

J: TRBJ2-1
V: TRBV14
CDR3: CASSQESLSGSNEQFF

J: TRBJ2-1
V: TRBV6-9
CDR3: CAVQGGQGSNEQFF

J: TRBJ1-1
V: TRBV5-5
CDR3: CASSLRRNTEAFF

J: TRBJ2-2
V: TRBV28
CDR3: CASSPRLMSGELFF

J: TRBJ1-2
V: TRBV13
CDR3: CASTPSDSNYGYTF

J: TRBJ1-1
V: TRBV7-9
CDR3: CASSHNRDTEAFF

J: TRBJ2-3
V: TRBV12-3/TRBV12-4
CDR3: CASSSRTSGGTSTDTQYF

J: TRBJ2-1
V: TRBV6-2/TRBV6-3
CDR3: CASRPPGQGMNNEQFF

J: TRBJ2-2
V: TRBV7-9
CDR3: CASSSEGLNTGELFF

J: TRBJ2-1
V: TRBV5-5
CDR3: CANSPGHELYNEQFF

J: TRBJ2-7
V: TRBV27
CDR3: CASSNSNGEQYF

J: TRBJ2-7
V: TRBV27
CDR3: CASSWTQAYEQYF

J: TRBJ2-7
V: TRBV5-1
CDR3: CASSLETGPYEQYF

J: TRBJ2-7
V: TRBV5-1
CDR3: CASSFWDQHPYEQYF